The clone carrying this T cell receptor beta chain showed up just a few times. One entry per CDR3 protein, called by TCRdb with MiXCR from the RACE reads. This sample has 62,000 or so distinct CDR3 sequences, with roughly 11% found just once. This specimen comes from a study of human T cells and chemical hapten exposure. Study-level background: Sensitization involved placing 2% DPC onto an approximately 2 cm by approximately 2 cm region of upper inner arm skin. Patch tests of 0.01% DPC on the upper back were read at 6 days. Variability of per-sample TCR yields stemmed mainly from small differences in pooled library volume.

Time point denoted: pre-sensitization, week 0. Treatment given: therapeutic diphenylcyclopropenone sensitization with weekly scalp DPC. Alopecia patients, 18 to 70 years old and DPC-suitable, served as donors. The CDR3 has 15 residues. The germline gives CDR1 LGHNA, CDR2 YNFKEQ. V lost 2 bases, J lost 4 bases, and 15 bases lay in between. Source: whole blood, taken in connection with sensitization to the hapten diphenylcyclopropenone (DPC). The chain uses TRBV4-2 and TRBJ2-7; perhaps TRBD2 as D (6 bases). The clonotype originates from a woman aged 45-59 years with alopecia areata. Some clones in this sample may be carry-over from other donors' samples. The CDR3 nucleotides are TGTGCCAGCAGCCAACCGGGACTGACAATTTACGAGCAGTACTTC. Its protein is CASSQPGLTIYEQYF.